Listed below are T cell receptor beta chains from one sample, sequenced in a study of T cell clonotyping in hematopoietic cell transplantation. Some clones are missing from TCRdb's copy, which holds only in-frame ones; the method was immunoSEQ multiplex PCR. The data show approximately 70,000 clones, around 94% seen once. Sequenced material: peripheral blood mononuclear cells. The receptor source for this set is a man aged 50-60 years in good health. Some clones in this sample may be carry-over from other donors' samples. CDR3s include the opening cysteine and the closing phenylalanine or tryptophan. The D gene is left open where the match is weak.

J: TRBJ1-2; V: TRBV2; D: TRBD1; length: 15; CDR3: CASSEGLQGAPGYTF
J: TRBJ2-5; V: TRBV7-8; D: .; length: 11; CDR3: CASSLQETQYF
J: TRBJ2-7; V: TRBV28; D: .; length: 15; CDR3: CASSLTGIPTYEQYF
J: TRBJ1-5; V: TRBV6-6; D: .; length: 16; CDR3: CASSYGGAGGNQPQHF
J: TRBJ1-1; V: TRBV2; D: TRBD1; length: 13; CDR3: CATQTGGYTEAFF
J: TRBJ2-3; V: TRBV5-1; D: TRBD1; length: 13; CDR3: CATRDREADTQYF
J: TRBJ1-2; V: TRBV5-1; D: TRBD1; length: 14; CDR3: CASSQGTGNYGYTF
J: TRBJ1-3; V: TRBV4-1; D: .; length: 16; CDR3: CASSQAEASSGNTIYF
J: TRBJ1-6; V: TRBV5-1; D: TRBD1; length: 14; CDR3: CASSSRDRDSPLHF
J: TRBJ2-7; V: TRBV2; D: TRBD1; length: 16; CDR3: CASRAPGQGSSYEQYF
J: TRBJ1-2; V: TRBV27; D: .; length: 13; CDR3: CASSFIGGYGYTF
J: TRBJ2-3; V: TRBV7-2; D: .; length: 13; CDR3: CASTDHNTDTQYF
J: TRBJ1-5; V: TRBV6-1; D: .; length: 15; CDR3: CASTAGHLLNQPQHF
J: TRBJ2-7; V: TRBV2; D: .; length: 12; CDR3: CASCSAPSEQYF
J: TRBJ1-1; V: TRBV7-6; D: .; length: 13; CDR3: CASSLGPATEAFF
J: TRBJ2-7; V: TRBV30; D: TRBD1; length: 17; CDR3: CAWSYLATGLVSYEQYF
J: TRBJ2-3; V: TRBV4-2; D: .; length: 15; CDR3: CASSQAGGRLDTQYF
J: TRBJ1-2; V: TRBV19; D: TRBD1; length: 14; CDR3: CASRTFDRAYGYTF
J: TRBJ2-7; V: TRBV5-4; D: .; length: 17; CDR3: CASSRWGGGTGVGEQYF
J: TRBJ1-5; V: TRBV18; D: .; length: 12; CDR3: CASSHSGQPQHF
J: TRBJ2-5; V: TRBV7-2; D: .; length: 16; CDR3: CASSSTSSAVAETQYF
J: TRBJ1-4; V: TRBV5-4; D: .; length: 14; CDR3: CASSLGLTNEKLFF
J: TRBJ2-7; V: TRBV20-1; D: .; length: 11; CDR3: CSAPRAYEQYF
J: TRBJ2-7; V: TRBV6-6; D: .; length: 12; CDR3: CASNDNPYEQYF
J: TRBJ2-5; V: TRBV29-1; D: TRBD2; length: 12; CDR3: CSVGGALEAQYF